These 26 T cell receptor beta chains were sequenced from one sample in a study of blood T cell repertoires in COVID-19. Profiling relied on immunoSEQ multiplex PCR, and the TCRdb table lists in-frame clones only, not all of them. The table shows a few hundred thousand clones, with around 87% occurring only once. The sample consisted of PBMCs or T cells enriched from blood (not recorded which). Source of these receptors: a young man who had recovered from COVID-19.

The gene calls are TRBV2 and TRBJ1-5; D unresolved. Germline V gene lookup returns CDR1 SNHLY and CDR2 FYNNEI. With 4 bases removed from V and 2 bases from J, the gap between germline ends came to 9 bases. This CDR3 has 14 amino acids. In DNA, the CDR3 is TGTGCCAGCAGTGGGTGGTCGGGCAATCAGCCCCAGCATTTT. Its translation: CASSGWSGNQPQHF.

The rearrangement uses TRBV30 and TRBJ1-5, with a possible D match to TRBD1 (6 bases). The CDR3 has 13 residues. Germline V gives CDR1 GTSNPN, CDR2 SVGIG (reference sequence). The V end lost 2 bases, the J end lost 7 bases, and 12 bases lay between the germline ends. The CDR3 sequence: CAWSYRVGQPQHF. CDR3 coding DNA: TGTGCCTGGAGTTACAGGGTTGGGCAGCCCCAGCATTTT. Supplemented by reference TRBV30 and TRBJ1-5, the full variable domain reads SQTIHQWPATLVQPVGSPLSLECTVEGTSNPNLYWYRQAAGRGLQLLFYSVGIGQISSEVPQNLSASRPQDRQFILSSKKLLLSDSGFYLCAWSYRVGQPQHFGDGTRLSIL.

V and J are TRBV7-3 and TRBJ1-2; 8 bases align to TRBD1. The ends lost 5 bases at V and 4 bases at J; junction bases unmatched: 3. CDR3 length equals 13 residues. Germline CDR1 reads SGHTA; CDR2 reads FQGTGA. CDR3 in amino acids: CASSEDRVYGYTF. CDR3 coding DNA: TGTGCCAGCAGCGAGGACAGGGTCTATGGCTACACCTTC.

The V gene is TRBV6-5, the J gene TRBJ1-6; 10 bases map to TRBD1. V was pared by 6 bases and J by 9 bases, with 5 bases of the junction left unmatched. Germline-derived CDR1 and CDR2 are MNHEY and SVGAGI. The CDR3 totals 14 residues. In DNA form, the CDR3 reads TGTGCCAGCAGCCGGGACAGGGGAGGTTCACCCCTCCACTTT. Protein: CASSRDRGGSPLHF.

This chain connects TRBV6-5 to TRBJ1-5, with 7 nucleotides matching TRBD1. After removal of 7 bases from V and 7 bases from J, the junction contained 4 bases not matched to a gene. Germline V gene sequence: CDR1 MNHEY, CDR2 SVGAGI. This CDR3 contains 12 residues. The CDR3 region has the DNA TGTGCCAGCAACCGACAGGGACAGCCCCAGCATTTT. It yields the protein CASNRQGQPQHF.

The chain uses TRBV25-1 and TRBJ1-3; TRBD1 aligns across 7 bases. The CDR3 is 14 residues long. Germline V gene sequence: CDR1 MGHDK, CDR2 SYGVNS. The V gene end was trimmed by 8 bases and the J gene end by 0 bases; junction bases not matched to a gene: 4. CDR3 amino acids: CASSDRNSGNTIYF. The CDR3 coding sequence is TGTGCCAGCTCGGACAGGAACTCTGGAAACACCATATATTTT.

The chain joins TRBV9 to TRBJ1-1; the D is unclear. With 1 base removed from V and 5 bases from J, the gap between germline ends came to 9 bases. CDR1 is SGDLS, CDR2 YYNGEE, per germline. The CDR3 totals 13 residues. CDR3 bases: TGTGCCAGCAGCGTACGCGGCGAAACTGAAGCTTTCTTT. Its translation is CASSVRGETEAFF.

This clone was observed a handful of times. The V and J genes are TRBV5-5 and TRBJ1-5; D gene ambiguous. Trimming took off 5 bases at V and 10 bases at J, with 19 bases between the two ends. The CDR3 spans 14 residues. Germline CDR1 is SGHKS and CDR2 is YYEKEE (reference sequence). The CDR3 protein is CASRQDNDNGPQHF. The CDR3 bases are TGTGCCAGCAGGCAAGACAATGACAATGGTCCCCAGCATTTT.

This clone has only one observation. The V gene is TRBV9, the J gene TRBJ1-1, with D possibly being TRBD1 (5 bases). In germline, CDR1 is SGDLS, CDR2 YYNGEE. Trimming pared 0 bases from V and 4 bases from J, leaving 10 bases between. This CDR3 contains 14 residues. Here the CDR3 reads CASSVGRGFTEAFF. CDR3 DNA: TGTGCCAGCAGCGTAGGTAGGGGCTTCACTGAAGCTTTCTTT. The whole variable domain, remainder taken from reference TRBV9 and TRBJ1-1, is DSGVTQTPKHLITATGQRVTLRCSPRSGDLSVYWYQQSLDQGLQFLIQYYNGEERAKGNILERFSAQQFPDLHSELNLSSLELGDSALYFCASSVGRGFTEAFFGQGTRLTVV.

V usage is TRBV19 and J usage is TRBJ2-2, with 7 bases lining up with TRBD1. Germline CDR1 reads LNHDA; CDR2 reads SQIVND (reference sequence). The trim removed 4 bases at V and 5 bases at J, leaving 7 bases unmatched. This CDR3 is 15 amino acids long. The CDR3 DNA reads TGTGCCAGTAGTACAACAGGGGCGATGACCGGGGAGCTGTTTTTT. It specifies CASSTTGAMTGELFF.

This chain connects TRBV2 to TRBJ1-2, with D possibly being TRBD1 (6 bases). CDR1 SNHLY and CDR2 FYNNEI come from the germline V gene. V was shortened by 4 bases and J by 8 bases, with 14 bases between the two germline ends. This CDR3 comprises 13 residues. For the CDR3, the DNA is TGTGCCAGCAGTGTCGCGGGGGGCGAAGGCTACACCTTC. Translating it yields CASSVAGGEGYTF.

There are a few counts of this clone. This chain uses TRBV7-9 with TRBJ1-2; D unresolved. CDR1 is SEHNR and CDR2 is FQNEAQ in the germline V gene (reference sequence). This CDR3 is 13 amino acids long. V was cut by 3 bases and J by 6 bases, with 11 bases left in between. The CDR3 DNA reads TGTGCCAGCAGCTTGGGTCCTCGGGATGGCTACACCTTC. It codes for CASSLGPRDGYTF.

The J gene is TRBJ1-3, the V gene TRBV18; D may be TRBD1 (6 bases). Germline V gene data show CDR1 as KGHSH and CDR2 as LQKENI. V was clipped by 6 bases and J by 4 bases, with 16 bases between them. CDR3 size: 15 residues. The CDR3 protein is CASSPIPGTGNTIYF. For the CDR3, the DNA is TGTGCCAGCTCCCCTATCCCAGGGACAGGAAACACCATATATTTT.

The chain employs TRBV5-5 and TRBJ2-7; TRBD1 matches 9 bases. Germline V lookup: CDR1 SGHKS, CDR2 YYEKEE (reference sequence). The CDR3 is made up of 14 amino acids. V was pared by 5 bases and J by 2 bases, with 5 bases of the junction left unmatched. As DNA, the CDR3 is TGTGCCAGCAGACCGGGACAGGGTCCCTACGAGCAGTACTTC. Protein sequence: CASRPGQGPYEQYF.

CDR3: CASSSYGTGENEQFF. The CDR3 DNA reads as TGTGCCAGCAGCTCCTACGGGACAGGGGAGAACGAGCAGTTCTTC. The rearrangement links TRBV13 to TRBJ2-1; TRBD1 agrees at 10 bases. This CDR3 spans 15 amino acids. Germline trimming cut 4 bases from V and 10 bases from J; bases unmatched to any gene: 10. Germline loops: CDR1 PRHDT, CDR2 FYEKMQ (reference sequence).

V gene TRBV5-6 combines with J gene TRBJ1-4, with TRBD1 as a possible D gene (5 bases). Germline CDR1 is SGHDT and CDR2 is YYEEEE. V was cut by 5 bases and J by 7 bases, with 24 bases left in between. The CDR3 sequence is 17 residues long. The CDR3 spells CASSQFPGGVQSEKLFF. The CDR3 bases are TGTGCCAGCAGTCAATTCCCGGGGGGAGTACAGAGTGAAAAACTGTTTTTT.

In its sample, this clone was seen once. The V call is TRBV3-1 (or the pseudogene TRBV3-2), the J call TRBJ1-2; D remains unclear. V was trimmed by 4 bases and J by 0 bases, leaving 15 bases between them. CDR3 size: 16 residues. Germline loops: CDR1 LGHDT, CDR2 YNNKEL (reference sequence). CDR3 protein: CASSPPGSFSNYGYTF. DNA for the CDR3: TGTGCCAGCAGCCCCCCCGGGAGTTTCTCTAACTATGGCTACACCTTC.

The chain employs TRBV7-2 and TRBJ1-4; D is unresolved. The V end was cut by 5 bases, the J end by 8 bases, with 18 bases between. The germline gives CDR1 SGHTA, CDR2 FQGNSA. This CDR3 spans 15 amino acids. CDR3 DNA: TGTGCCAGCAGCCGTGGGCCCTCAGGAGGGGAAAAACTGTTTTTT. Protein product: CASSRGPSGGEKLFF.

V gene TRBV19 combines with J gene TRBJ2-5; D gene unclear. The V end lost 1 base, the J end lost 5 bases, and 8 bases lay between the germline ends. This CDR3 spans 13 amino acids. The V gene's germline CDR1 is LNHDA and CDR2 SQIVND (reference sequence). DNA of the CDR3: TGTGCCAGTAGTATAGGTCGCAGTGAGACCCAGTACTTC. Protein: CASSIGRSETQYF.

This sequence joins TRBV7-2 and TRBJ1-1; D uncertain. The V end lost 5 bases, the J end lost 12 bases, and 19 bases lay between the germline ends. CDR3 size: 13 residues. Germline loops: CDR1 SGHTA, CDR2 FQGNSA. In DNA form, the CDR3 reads TGTGCCAGCAGCCCACCCGCGTCAGGTCGTACTTTCTTT. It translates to CASSPPASGRTFF.

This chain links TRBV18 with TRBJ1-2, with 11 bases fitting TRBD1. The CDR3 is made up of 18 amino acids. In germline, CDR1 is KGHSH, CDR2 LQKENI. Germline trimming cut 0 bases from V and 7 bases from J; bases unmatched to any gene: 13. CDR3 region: CASSPPGGQGAISSGYTF. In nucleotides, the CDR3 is TGTGCCAGCTCACCACCGGGTGGACAGGGGGCGATTTCGTCTGGCTACACCTTC.

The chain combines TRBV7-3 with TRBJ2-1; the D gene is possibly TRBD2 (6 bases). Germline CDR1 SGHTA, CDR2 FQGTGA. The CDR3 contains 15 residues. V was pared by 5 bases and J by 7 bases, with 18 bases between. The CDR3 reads CASSPTGGSRNEQFF. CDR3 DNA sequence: TGTGCCAGCAGCCCGACCGGGGGATCGAGAAATGAGCAGTTCTTC.

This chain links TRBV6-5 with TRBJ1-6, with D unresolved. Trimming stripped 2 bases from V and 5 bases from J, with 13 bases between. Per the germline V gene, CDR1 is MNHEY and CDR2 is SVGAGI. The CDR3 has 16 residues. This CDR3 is CASSYAGSAHNSPLHF. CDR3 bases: TGTGCCAGCAGTTACGCCGGGAGTGCTCATAATTCACCCCTCCACTTT.

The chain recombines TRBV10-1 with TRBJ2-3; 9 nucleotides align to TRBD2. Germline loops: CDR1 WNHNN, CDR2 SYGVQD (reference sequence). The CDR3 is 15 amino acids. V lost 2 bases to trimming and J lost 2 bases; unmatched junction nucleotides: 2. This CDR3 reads CASSEVAGVTDTQYF. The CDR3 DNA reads TGCGCCAGCAGTGAGGTAGCGGGGGTCACAGATACGCAGTATTTT.

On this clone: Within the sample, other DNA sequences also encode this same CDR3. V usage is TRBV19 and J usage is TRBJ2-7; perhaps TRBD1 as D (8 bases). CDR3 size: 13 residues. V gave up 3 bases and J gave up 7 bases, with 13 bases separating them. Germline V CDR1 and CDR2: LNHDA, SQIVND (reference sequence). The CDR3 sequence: CASSIGQGGEQYF. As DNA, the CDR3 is TGTGCCAGTAGTATTGGACAGGGAGGGGAGCAGTACTTC.

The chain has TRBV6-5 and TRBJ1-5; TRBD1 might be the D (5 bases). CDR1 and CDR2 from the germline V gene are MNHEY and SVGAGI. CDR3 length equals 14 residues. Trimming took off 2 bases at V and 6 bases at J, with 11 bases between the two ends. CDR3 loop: CASSYGGGAQPQHF. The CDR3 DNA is TGTGCCAGCAGTTACGGCGGGGGAGCTCAGCCCCAGCATTTT.